This T cell receptor (beta chain) is from a study of CD8+ T cells in alopecia areata (dated by TCRdb to the late 2010s). Study-wide context: The treated patients, all with moderate-to-severe alopecia areata, were enrolled in an open-label pilot trial of oral tofacitinib given at 5 to 10 mg twice daily. Amplification of TCRbeta CDR3 regions was done by immunoSEQ multiplex PCR using 35 Vbeta forward primers and 13 Jbeta reverse primers. Tofacitinib was administered for 6 to 18 months, and 6 months of follow-up off drug were then conducted to assess delayed response and recurrence. The study used high-throughput TCRbeta sequencing to examine T cell clonal expansion in alopecia areata, in both the C3H/HeJ mouse model and human patients. Scalp clonality was compared across normal scalp (n=4), patchy alopecia areata scalp (n=8), and alopecia totalis/universalis scalp (n=8). RNA was obtained with the PAXgene miRNA kit for fixed scalp, the miRNeasy kit for PBMCs, and the RNeasy kit for mouse skin. Tofacitinib-treated patients had biopsies at baseline and at 4 and 24 weeks of treatment, with a later scalp biopsy in several patients. Scalp tissue and sorted CD4+ and CD8+ peripheral blood T cells from patchy and totalis/universalis alopecia areata patients and from healthy controls were covered by human TCRbeta sequencing.

For this clone: There is no known antigen for this receptor. The input lacks base qualities; no much larger clone sits a single base away.

The CDR3 runs 15 residues from the cysteine to the phenylalanine. Only CDR3 DNA remains: 45 bases, in frame from the first base. At the junction V is shortened by 3 bases and J by 4 bases, with 12 bases in between. Based on the germline V gene, the CDR1 and CDR2 sequences are MDHEN and SYDVKM. The study at large found these results: TCR sequences shared between patients were less clear than in mice, possibly partly because of HLA diversity in the patient population. Lesional scalp, especially in alopecia totalis/universalis, showed higher clonality and more expanded CD8+ clones than normal scalp, suggesting antigenic drive. Unlike mouse skin, where gammadelta T cells dominate, normal human skin contains resident alphabeta T cells that get sequenced too, which complicates analysis of the scalp TCR repertoire.

From alopecia areata patients, peripheral blood was collected along with lesional scalp punch biopsies. PBMCs were separated by density centrifugation and stained for CD3, CD4 and CD8, after which CD4+ and CD8+ T cells were sorted on a FACSAria. The method was the immunoSEQ multiplex PCR assay. For TCR sequencing, RNA was extracted from every sample and reverse transcribed into cDNA to serve as template. SuperScript III was used for first-strand cDNA synthesis, primed with a 2:1 mix of oligo-dT and random hexamers. A synthetic immune receptor repertoire was used to gauge amplification bias, and whatever bias remained was removed computationally. The paper's data handling went like this. Raw reads were preprocessed to remove errors, and CDR3 was defined by IMGT conventions from the conserved cysteine to phenylalanine. Clonality was computed as 1 minus the Shannon entropy, with the entropy normalized by log2 of the number of productive unique TCRs. CD4 or CD8 identity of scalp clones was inferred by cross-referencing scalp TCRbeta sequences with sorted blood CD4 and CD8 repertoires. What TCRdb holds here is the immuneACCESS table cut down to in-frame rearrangements. Part of the clones is not present; checked against another copy, under half of the missing clones reflect an unresolved V gene, and the others are unexplained. D and trimming were read from the DNA, whereas the V and J calls and clone size are those reported in that table. Counted in this sample were about 98,000 clones; around two fifths of them appeared once. Of the sample, about 0.79% is held by the ten largest clones.

The chain is assembled from TRBV28 and TRBJ1-4, with the D gene too uncertain to name. Sequenced sample: CD4+ T cells sorted from blood. The sequence derives from a human donor with alopecia areata. In nucleotide form, the sequence is TGTGCCAGCAGTTTCGGCGGAGCGGATAATGAAAAACTGTTTTTT. Translated, it reads CASSFGGADNEKLFF.